Listed below are T cell receptor beta chains from one sample, sequenced in a study of blood T cell repertoires in COVID-19. Sequencing used immunoSEQ multiplex PCR; TCRdb keeps in-frame clones, though not all of them. The data show about 170,000 clones, just under 90% seen once. The sequencing sample was made of peripheral blood. These receptors were taken from a man between 18 and 29 years old with active or convalescent COVID-19. Each CDR3 is given with its conserved first and last residue. Expanded clones are given a class, and other clones once, few, many or no size at all.

TRBV18	TRBJ1-1	.	CASSPPGRGSEAFF
TRBV6-4	TRBJ2-5	once	CASTRKETQYF
TRBV5-8	TRBJ2-3	.	CASSQLIAGTDTQYF
TRBV6-2/TRBV6-3	TRBJ2-7	.	CASSLLSSQQYF
TRBV18	TRBJ2-6	.	CASSPPGQGVAGANVLTF
TRBV6-5	TRBJ1-1	.	CASEGGTEAFF
TRBV2	TRBJ1-2	.	CASRVVDTGNYGYTF
TRBV6-4	TRBJ2-1	.	CASSVTVSSYNEQFF
TRBV10-3	TRBJ1-1	.	CAISESGQGSTEAFF
TRBV18	TRBJ1-1	.	CASSPPRGDLNTEAFF
TRBV10-3	TRBJ2-3	.	CAISKTGRTDTQYF
TRBV19	TRBJ1-2	.	CASSIGSGFSGYTF
TRBV7-9	TRBJ2-7	.	CASSLSSGASYEQYF
TRBV7-3	TRBJ2-1	.	CASSLKSGWGNEQFF
TRBV27	TRBJ2-7	.	CASSGGGHEQYF
TRBV19	TRBJ2-1	.	CASKSLRGISYNEQFF
TRBV20-1	TRBJ2-2	few	CSAGGTANTGELFF
TRBV28	TRBJ2-1	.	CASSRLAGGTTLSSYNEQFF
TRBV4-1	TRBJ1-6	.	CASSQRGQGAFTLHF
TRBV28	TRBJ2-3	.	CASMGRVSGTSTDTQYF
TRBV18	TRBJ1-1	.	CASSPQQEGAFF
TRBV6-6	TRBJ1-2	.	CASSYYRENYGYTF
TRBV5-6	TRBJ2-3	.	CASSFVDTQYF
TRBV4-3	TRBJ2-3	.	CASSQDRATPQYF
TRBV14	TRBJ2-1	.	CASSQKPGLPYNEQFF
TRBV27	TRBJ1-2	.	CASSFTGSYGYTF